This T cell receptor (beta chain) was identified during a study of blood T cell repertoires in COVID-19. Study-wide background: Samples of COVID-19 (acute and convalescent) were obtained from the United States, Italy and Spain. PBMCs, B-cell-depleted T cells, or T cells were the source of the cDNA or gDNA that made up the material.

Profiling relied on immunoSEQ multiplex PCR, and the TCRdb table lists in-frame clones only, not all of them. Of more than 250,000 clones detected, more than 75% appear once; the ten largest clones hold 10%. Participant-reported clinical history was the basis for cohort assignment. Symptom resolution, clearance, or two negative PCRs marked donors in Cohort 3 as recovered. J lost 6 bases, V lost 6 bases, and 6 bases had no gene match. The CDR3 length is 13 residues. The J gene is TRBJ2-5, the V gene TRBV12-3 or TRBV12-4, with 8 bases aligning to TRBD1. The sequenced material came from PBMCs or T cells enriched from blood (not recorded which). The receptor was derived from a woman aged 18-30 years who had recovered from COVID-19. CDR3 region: CASSPGTGKTQYF. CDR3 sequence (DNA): TGTGCCAGCAGCCCAGGGACAGGAAAGACCCAGTACTTC.